This T cell receptor beta chain was captured in a study of molecular identifiers for immune sequencing clone quantification. For this clonotype: The antigen is undetermined. Mismatch with germline at one junction end may stem from a read error.

The V gene's germline CDR1 is SNHLY and CDR2 FYNNEI. CDR3 length: 15 residues. TCRdb reprocessed the PCR reads via MiXCR and lists one record per CDR3 protein. Here the sample spans some 10,000 distinct CDR3 sequences, about a fifth being singletons. Overall study results and limits: Identical TCR molecules sharing a barcode could underestimate highly expanded clone sizes. Under 1% of molecules in naive cells, but over 98% of effector molecules, belonged to clones above 20 RNA copies.

This TCR was recovered from a human donor in good health. Some libraries in this study had Jurkat cell RNA spiked in. Sequencing used naive CD8+ T cells from blood, with Jurkat cell RNA spiked in. The sample's subset: FACS-sorted CD8+CD4-CCR7+CD45RA+ naive T cells. The rearrangement links TRBV2 to TRBJ2-7; TRBD1 matches 8 bases. The CDR3 is CASSEVRTGSCEQYF. In DNA form, the CDR3 reads TGTGCCAGCAGTGAAGTAAGGACAGGGTCCTGCGAGCAGTACTTC.